The 5 T cell receptor beta chains listed next were all sequenced from one sample in a study of neurological immune-mediated disorders. Time point of the sample: longitudinal time-point 2. TCRdb re-derived calls from the 5' RACE reads in MiXCR, one entry per CDR3 protein. Among some 60,000 distinct CDR3 sequences listed, 8.5% to 10% were seen once. The specimen sequenced was PBMCs. The receptors come from a young man in good health.

This clonotype was recorded a few times. This rearrangement joins TRBV29-1 to TRBJ1-1; tentatively, D is TRBD1 (5 bases). This CDR3 contains 12 residues. V gave up 4 bases and J gave up 3 bases, with 9 bases separating them. Germline V gene sequence: CDR1 SQVTM, CDR2 ANQGSEA. Written as DNA, the CDR3 is TGCAGCGTTGCTTGGGACTACACTGAAGCTTTCTTT. Encoded protein: CSVAWDYTEAFF.

V gene TRBV25-1 combines with J gene TRBJ2-5; 7 nucleotides match TRBD1. Unmatched junction bases numbered 7, after V lost 7 bases and J lost 5 bases. Germline V lookup: CDR1 MGHDK, CDR2 SYGVNS. CDR3 length: 13 amino acids. The CDR3 region has the DNA TGTGCCAGCAAACGACAGGGTGTGGAGACCCAGTACTTC. It codes for CASKRQGVETQYF.

This clonotype appeared many times. The chain joins TRBV5-1 to TRBJ1-5, with unresolved D. V lost 4 bases and J lost 2, with 10 bases in between. The CDR3 sequence is 14 residues long. CDR1 is SGHRS and CDR2 is YFSETQ in the germline V gene. The CDR3 DNA reads TGCGCCAGCAGCCTGGGTGCAGGCAATCAGCCCCAGCATTTT. Translated: CASSLGAGNQPQHF.

This chain links TRBV5-1 with TRBJ2-7; D is undetermined. V was clipped by 0 bases and J by 0 bases, with 4 bases between them. There are 13 residues in the CDR3. Germline assignment: CDR1 SGHRS and CDR2 YFSETQ. The CDR3 nucleotides are TGCGCCAGCAGCTTGGCCGGCTCCTACGAGCAGTACTTC. Protein: CASSLAGSYEQYF.

This clonotype was seen ten or more times. The chain carries TRBV11-2 and TRBJ1-4; D is ambiguous. The CDR3 runs 13 residues. Trimming removed 4 bases at V and 1 base at J, with 4 bases between. Germline values: CDR1 SGHAT, CDR2 FQNNGV. The CDR3 loop is CASSSLTNEKLFF. CDR3 in DNA: TGTGCCAGCAGCTCCCTAACTAATGAAAAACTGTTTTTT.